A single sample gave rise to the 20 T cell receptor beta chains below, sequenced in a study of response to subunit inactivated influenza vaccine. MiXCR, applied by TCRdb to the RT-PCR reads, yields one record per CDR3 protein. The data show about 500,000 distinct CDR3 sequences, roughly 7.9% seen once. The specimen comprised PBMCs from blood, sampled less than 25 months after vaccination. Source of these receptors: a man aged 50-75 years who received an inactivated influenza vaccine.

This clonotype has a count of ten or more. The chain joins TRBV7-2 to TRBJ2-7; D is perhaps TRBD1 (5 bases). The germline gives CDR1 SGHTA, CDR2 FQGNSA. V lost 4 bases, J lost 4 bases, and 11 bases lay in between. There are 13 residues in the CDR3. CDR3 sequence (DNA): TGTGCCAGCAGCTCTCAGGGATTATACGAGCAGTACTTC. Its protein is CASSSQGLYEQYF.

This clonotype was observed many times. J is TRBJ2-3 and V is TRBV11-1, with D possibly matching TRBD1 (6 bases). Germline V gives CDR1 SGHAT, CDR2 FQDESV (reference sequence). The CDR3 sequence is 19 residues long. The V end was cut by 4 bases, the J end by 10 bases, with 33 bases between. The CDR3 loop is CASSSQNRAVGPSMGAQYF. The CDR3, as DNA: TGTGCCAGCAGCTCTCAAAACAGGGCCGTGGGACCTTCTATGGGGGCGCAGTATTTT.

The chain has TRBV12-3 or TRBV12-4 and TRBJ2-5; TRBD1 matches at 11 bases. There are 16 residues in the CDR3. Trimming took 2 bases from V and 5 from J; bases not matched to a gene: 7. The CDR3 DNA reads TGTGCCAGCAGTTTACGGGACAGGGGGGCAGGGGAGACCCAGTACTTC. It encodes CASSLRDRGAGETQYF.

This rearrangement joins TRBV12-3 or TRBV12-4 to TRBJ2-7, with TRBD1 identical over 7 bases. The CDR3 length is 13 residues. With V trimmed by 5 bases and J by 1 base, 2 bases remained unmatched. The CDR3 nucleotides are TGTGCCAGCAGTGTGACAGGGTCCTACGAGCAGTACTTC. This encodes CASSVTGSYEQYF.

This clonotype was observed many times. The chain recombines TRBV7-9 with TRBJ1-1; 7 nucleotides match TRBD1. The CDR3 has 15 amino acids. Germline V gene lookup returns CDR1 SEHNR and CDR2 FQNEAQ (reference sequence). Germline trimming cut 4 bases from V and 1 base from J; bases unmatched to any gene: 6. The CDR3 DNA reads TGTGCCAGCAGCTCCTACAGGGGATCGAACACTGAAGCTTTCTTT. Amino acid sequence: CASSSYRGSNTEAFF.

V gene TRBV20-1 combines with J gene TRBJ2-5, with 13 positions matching TRBD2. The V and J ends lost 5 bases and 1 base, in that order; junction bases with no gene match: 7. The germline V gene has CDR1 DFQATT and CDR2 SNEGSKA (reference sequence). This CDR3 is built from 16 residues. CDR3 sequence reads: CSAAGTSGASQETQYF. The DNA for the CDR3 is TGCAGTGCTGCCGGGACTAGCGGGGCAAGCCAAGAGACCCAGTACTTC.

The J gene is TRBJ2-3, the V gene TRBV6-5, with 14 bases aligning to TRBD2. The CDR3 runs to 17 residues. Unmatched junction bases numbered 5, after V lost 6 bases and J lost 0 bases. Germline CDR1 MNHEY, CDR2 SVGAGI. This chain's CDR3 is CASSYGTSGSSTDTQYF. As DNA, the CDR3 is TGTGCCAGCAGCTACGGGACTAGCGGGAGTAGCACAGATACGCAGTATTTT.

This clonotype was seen at least ten times. This chain joins TRBV28 and TRBJ2-3; a weak D match, TRBD2 (6 bases). This CDR3 comprises 16 residues. V shed 6 bases and J shed 5 bases, with 21 bases lying between them. CDR1 is MDHEN and CDR2 is SYDVKM in the germline V gene. CDR3 coding DNA: TGTGCCAGCAGGTGGGGGACGGGAGTCAGTGAAGATACGCAGTATTTT. Amino acids: CASRWGTGVSEDTQYF.

This clonotype was counted a few times. The chain has TRBV27 and TRBJ1-2; weak D call: TRBD1 (5 bases). This CDR3 region has 13 residues. The germline V gene has CDR1 MNHEY and CDR2 SMNVEV (reference sequence). V shed 5 bases and J shed 10 bases, with 17 bases lying between them. The CDR3: CASSTTVGGPYTF. For the CDR3, the DNA is TGTGCCAGCAGTACTACTGTGGGGGGACCCTACACCTTC.

This clonotype was seen many times. The chain joins TRBV28 to TRBJ2-7; 11 nucleotides match TRBD2. Germline trimming cut 6 bases from V and 9 bases from J; bases unmatched to any gene: 10. In germline, CDR1 is MDHEN, CDR2 SYDVKM. This CDR3 is 14 amino acids long. The CDR3 region is CASSLGTSGARQYF. The CDR3, as DNA: TGTGCCAGCAGCCTCGGGACTAGCGGAGCCCGGCAGTACTTC. Using reference TRBV28 and TRBJ2-7 for the parts outside the CDR3, the full variable domain is DVKVTQSSRYLVKRTGEKVFLECVQDMDHENMFWYRQDPGLGLRLIYFSYDVKMKEKGDIPEGYSVSREKKERFSLILESASTNQTSMYLCASSLGTSGARQYFGPGTRLTVT.

This clonotype was seen ten or more times. The chain joins TRBV24-1 to TRBJ2-3, with D maybe TRBD2 (7 bases). The ends were cut back, 3 bases at V and 2 bases at J, with 14 bases in the middle. Germline CDR1 KGHDR, CDR2 SFDVKD. CDR3 size: 16 residues. CDR3 nucleotides: TGTGCCACCAGTGATCCCAGCGGGGACATCACAGATACGCAGTATTTT. Its translation is CATSDPSGDITDTQYF.

This clonotype showed up just a few times. The chain carries TRBV10-3 and TRBJ1-1; D may be TRBD1 (5 bases). This CDR3 spans 13 amino acids. V was pared by 6 bases and J by 0 bases, with 8 bases between. Germline assignment: CDR1 ENHRY and CDR2 SYGVKD. The DNA of the CDR3 is TGTGCCATCAGAGGGGCGTTGAACACTGAAGCTTTCTTT. It yields the protein CAIRGALNTEAFF.

The chain joins TRBV2 to TRBJ2-2; 7 nucleotides agree with TRBD1. The CDR3 totals 15 residues. Germline trimming cut 5 bases from V and 1 base from J; bases unmatched to any gene: 4. In germline, CDR1 is SNHLY, CDR2 FYNNEI. Written as DNA, the CDR3 is TGTGCCAGCAGTCTGGACAGGATGAACACCGGGGAGCTGTTTTTT. Translated: CASSLDRMNTGELFF.

This clonotype was recorded at least ten times. The chain uses TRBV12-3 or TRBV12-4 and TRBJ1-1; D gene unclear. The CDR3 is 13 residues long. The V end lost 1 base, the J end lost 9 bases, and 12 bases lay between the germline ends. CDR3 residues: CASSLGDTAKAFF. CDR3 sequence (DNA): TGTGCCAGCAGTTTAGGAGACACAGCCAAAGCTTTCTTT.

The CDR3 DNA follows: TGTGCCAGCAGTTACTCGATAAATGAGCAGTTCTTC. It is translated as CASSYSINEQFF. The chain is built from TRBV6-2 or TRBV6-3 and TRBJ2-1, with D uncertain. The CDR3 totals 12 residues. Germline V lookup: CDR1 MNHEY, CDR2 SVGEGT. V was pared by 0 bases and J by 7 bases, with 4 bases between.

Many counts were recorded for this clonotype. The chain employs TRBV4-3 and TRBJ2-3; a weak D match, TRBD2 (5 bases). CDR3 length equals 13 residues. The V and J ends lost 1 base and 9 bases respectively, with 11 bases between them. From germline, CDR1 is LGHNA and CDR2 YSLEER. The DNA for the CDR3 is TGCGCCAGCAGCCAAGTGGCGGGTAGCACGCAGTATTTT. It specifies CASSQVAGSTQYF.

V usage is TRBV24-1 and J usage is TRBJ2-1, with 7 bases lining up with TRBD2. Trimming removed 5 bases from V and 7 bases from J; junction bases left unmatched: 10. Germline values: CDR1 KGHDR, CDR2 SFDVKD. The CDR3 is made up of 15 amino acids. CDR3 nucleotide sequence: TGTGCCACCAGTGCCACGCGGGATAGCGGGAATGAGCAGTTCTTC. This translates into CATSATRDSGNEQFF.

This clonotype was detected only a few times. This sequence joins TRBV2 and TRBJ2-7; D not certain. Trimming removed 6 bases from V and 4 bases from J, with 10 bases in between. Germline V gene lookup returns CDR1 SNHLY and CDR2 FYNNEI. CDR3 length: 12 amino acids. CDR3 DNA: TGTGCCAGCAGACAGATGAATTACGAGCAGTACTTC. It codes for CASRQMNYEQYF. Full variable domain (missing parts from reference TRBV2 and TRBJ2-7): EPEVTQTPSHQVTQMGQEVILRCVPISNHLYFYWYRQILGQKVEFLVSFYNNEISEKSEIFDDQFSVERPDGSNFTLKIRSTKLEDSAMYFCASRQMNYEQYFGPGTRLTVT.

V usage is TRBV10-3 and J usage is TRBJ1-2, with D maybe TRBD1 (6 bases). The CDR3 is made up of 14 amino acids. Trimming shortened V by 2 bases and J by 3 bases, and 10 bases separated the two germline ends. From germline, CDR1 is ENHRY and CDR2 SYGVKD. The CDR3 protein is CAISEERGDYGYTF. Written as DNA, the CDR3 is TGTGCCATCAGTGAGGAAAGGGGGGACTATGGCTACACCTTC.

This sequence joins TRBV4-1 and TRBJ2-6, with 9 nucleotides matching TRBD1. This CDR3 spans 19 amino acids. CDR1 MGHRA and CDR2 YSYEKL come from the germline V gene. With 8 bases clipped from V and 3 bases from J, the junction kept 17 bases outside the gene matches. CDR3 sequence: CASRRTPGTGSDGANVLTF. CDR3 nucleotide sequence: TGCGCCAGCCGGAGGACCCCCGGGACAGGGAGTGATGGGGCCAACGTCCTGACTTTC.